The sample holds many counts of the clone carrying this T cell receptor beta chain. Its antigen remains unidentified. With 5 bases removed from V and 0 bases from J, the gap between germline ends came to 14 bases. CDR1 and CDR2 (germline): SEHNR, FQNEAQ (reference sequence). CDR3 length equals 16 residues. This specimen comes from a study of T cells after yellow fever vaccination. Study at large: With SMART-Seq v4 Ultra Low Input, the fractions containing low cell numbers were prepared.

Conversion of TCR transcripts into cDNA relied on 5'RACE template switching, which added a universal primer site and UMIs. TCRdb redid the calling of the 5' RACE reads with MiXCR, one entry per CDR3 protein. The repertoire includes roughly 330,000 distinct CDR3 sequences, 3% to 4.5% of them detected once, and 20% to 25% sits in the top ten. Study findings and constraints: Compared with primary, the secondary response was weaker and peaked at day 5, not 15. The presence of abundant clonotypes contaminating from the bulk population was possible in FACS-sorted repertoires.

The starting material was PBMCs, obtained 5 days after the yellow fever booster vaccination. This receptor was identified in a man aged 18 to 30 who received the YFV17D yellow fever vaccine. The chain carries TRBV7-9 and TRBJ2-4, with D possibly matching TRBD1 (6 bases). CDR3 sequence (DNA): TGTGCCAGCAGCATGAACAGGGAATTAGCCAAAAACATTCAGTACTTC. Its protein product is CASSMNRELAKNIQYF.